What follows are 15 T cell receptor beta chains derived from one specimen sequenced in a study of T cell responses to AZD1222 COVID-19 vaccine. The repertoire was sequenced with immunoSEQ multiplex PCR; TCRdb's copy has only in-frame clones and lacks some. The data hold roughly 150,000 clones, with roughly nine tenths observed a single time. This specimen consisted of peripheral blood, obtained 28 days after the second AZD1222 dose. The receptors stem from an adult who received the AZD1222 COVID-19 vaccine.

The chain couples TRBV19 to TRBJ1-4; 7 nucleotides align to TRBD1. The J segment lost 7 bases and the V segment lost 6 bases, leaving 14 bases of the junction unmatched. Germline assignment: CDR1 LNHDA and CDR2 SQIVND (reference sequence). CDR3 length equals 16 residues. The CDR3 nucleotides are TGTGCCAGTAGCCATTACCGACAGGGTGAAGGTGAAAAACTGTTTTTT. This encodes CASSHYRQGEGEKLFF.

The gene calls are TRBV18 and TRBJ2-3; D possibly corresponds to TRBD1 (5 bases). V was pared by 5 bases and J by 4 bases, with 16 bases between. Germline CDR1 and CDR2: KGHSH and LQKENI. The CDR3 runs 15 residues. The CDR3 reads CASSSGKTASDTQYF. DNA of the CDR3: TGTGCCAGCTCATCAGGGAAAACAGCATCAGATACGCAGTATTTT.

This clone has a single count. The V call is TRBV11-2, the J call TRBJ1-5; TRBD1 might be the D (6 bases). Trimming shortened V by 3 bases and J by 2 bases, and 11 bases separated the two germline ends. Germline V gene data show CDR1 as SGHAT and CDR2 as FQNNGV. The CDR3 spans 15 residues. The CDR3 protein is CASSFLGGRNQPQHF. The CDR3 DNA reads TGTGCCAGCAGCTTCCTCGGGGGGCGCAATCAGCCCCAGCATTTT.

The chain uses TRBV19 and TRBJ2-3; maybe TRBD2 (7 bases). Trimming removed 3 bases from V and 6 bases from J, with 13 bases in between. CDR3 length: 14 residues. Germline CDR1 LNHDA, CDR2 SQIVND (reference sequence). This chain's CDR3 is CASSIGGGPDTQYF. The CDR3 DNA reads TGTGCCAGTAGTATTGGGGGGGGCCCCGATACGCAGTATTTT. The variable domain in full, completed from reference TRBV19 and TRBJ2-3, reads DGGITQSPKYLFRKEGQNVTLSCEQNLNHDAMYWYRQDPGQGLRLIYYSQIVNDFQKGDIAEGYSVSREKKESFPLTVTSAQKNPTAFYLCASSIGGGPDTQYFGPGTRLTVL.

The chain recombines TRBV6-5 with TRBJ1-1; maybe TRBD1 (5 bases). From germline, CDR1 is MNHEY and CDR2 SVGAGI. Trimming pared 4 bases from V and 1 base from J, leaving 10 bases between. The CDR3 extends over 14 amino acids. CDR3 sequence (DNA): TGTGCCAGCAGTTCCTATAGGGGGAACACTGAAGCTTTCTTT. It is translated as CASSSYRGNTEAFF.

This chain joins TRBV28 and TRBJ1-2; no definite D call. Germline values: CDR1 MDHEN, CDR2 SYDVKM. Trimming pared 5 bases from V and 0 bases from J, leaving 13 bases between. This CDR3 region has 15 residues. CDR3 residues: CASSPVGRSNYGYTF. The CDR3 region has the DNA TGTGCCAGCAGTCCAGTGGGCAGATCTAACTATGGCTACACCTTC.

The J gene is TRBJ2-2, the V gene TRBV10-2; 8 bases match TRBD1. Germline-derived CDR1 and CDR2 are WSHSY and SAAADI. This CDR3 region has 15 residues. The trim removed 8 bases at V and 1 base at J, leaving 6 bases unmatched. CDR3 nucleotides: TGCGCCAGCTGTAGACAGGGGCAGAACACCGGGGAGCTGTTTTTT. Encoded protein: CASCRQGQNTGELFF.

This clone was seen once. The chain joins TRBV3-1 (or the pseudogene TRBV3-2) to TRBJ1-3; D may be TRBD1 (6 bases). From germline, CDR1 is LGHDT and CDR2 YNNKEL (reference sequence). V lost 3 bases, J lost 0 bases, and 12 bases lay in between. The CDR3 contains 16 residues. In DNA, the CDR3 is TGTGCCAGCAGCCATGGCGGGGGCAGCTCTGGAAACACCATATATTTT. Protein product: CASSHGGGSSGNTIYF.

This sequence joins TRBV6-2 or TRBV6-3 and TRBJ1-5; no definite D call. With 2 bases removed from V and 5 bases from J, the gap between germline ends came to 7 bases. Germline V gives CDR1 MNHEY, CDR2 SVGEGT. CDR3 length: 13 residues. The CDR3 coding sequence is TGTGCCAGCAGTTACGGCCCAGATCAGCCCCAGCATTTT. Protein sequence: CASSYGPDQPQHF.

The chain combines TRBV5-4 with TRBJ1-4, with D uncertain. The CDR3 sequence is 12 residues long. V was shortened by 1 base and J by 8 bases, with 6 bases between the two germline ends. Germline V gene lookup returns CDR1 SGHNT and CDR2 YYREEE (reference sequence). The CDR3 DNA sequence: TGTGCCAGCAGCTTGCCGGACGAAAAACTGTTTTTT. Protein sequence: CASSLPDEKLFF. Full variable domain (missing parts from reference TRBV5-4 and TRBJ1-4): ETGVTQSPTHLIKTRGQQVTLRCSSQSGHNTVSWYQQALGQGPQFIFQYYREEENGRGNFPPRFSGLQFPNYSSELNVNALELDDSALYLCASSLPDEKLFFGSGTQLSVL.

The genes are TRBV27 and TRBJ2-2, with D unresolved. The germline gives CDR1 MNHEY, CDR2 SMNVEV (reference sequence). This CDR3 contains 14 residues. Trimming removed 6 bases at V and 4 bases at J, with 12 bases between. The chain's CDR3 is CASRVTQGTGELFF. Here the CDR3 DNA reads TGTGCCAGCAGGGTCACTCAAGGCACCGGGGAGCTGTTTTTT.

This chain links TRBV28 with TRBJ2-3; perhaps TRBD2 as D (6 bases). The CDR3 covers 13 residues. Between the trimmed V and J ends, which lost 4 bases and 9 bases, there was a span of 14 bases. CDR1 MDHEN and CDR2 SYDVKM come from the germline V gene. As DNA, the CDR3 is TGTGCCAGCAGTTCTGGACCCCGGGGGACGCAGTATTTT. Protein sequence: CASSSGPRGTQYF. The complete variable domain, with remaining parts taken from reference TRBV28 and TRBJ2-3, reads DVKVTQSSRYLVKRTGEKVFLECVQDMDHENMFWYRQDPGLGLRLIYFSYDVKMKEKGDIPEGYSVSREKKERFSLILESASTNQTSMYLCASSSGPRGTQYFGPGTRLTVL.

V is TRBV3-1 (or the pseudogene TRBV3-2) and J is TRBJ2-2; D perhaps matches TRBD2 (6 bases). The CDR3 covers 16 residues. CDR1 and CDR2 from the germline V gene are LGHDT and YNNKEL (reference sequence). With 6 bases removed from V and 0 bases from J, the gap between germline ends came to 14 bases. The DNA for the CDR3 is TGTGCCAGCAGTCCTAGCGACCCACCGAACACCGGGGAGCTGTTTTTT. Translation gives CASSPSDPPNTGELFF.

The chain is built from TRBV5-1 and TRBJ2-3, with 15 bases that match TRBD2. Germline V gene lookup returns CDR1 SGHRS and CDR2 YFSETQ. Unmatched junction bases numbered 7, after V lost 4 bases and J lost 1 base. The CDR3 loop spans 18 amino acids. The CDR3 reads CASSHGLAGGPGTDTQYF. DNA for the CDR3: TGCGCCAGCAGCCACGGACTAGCGGGGGGGCCGGGCACAGATACGCAGTATTTT.

The V and J genes are TRBV24-1 and TRBJ2-7; the D gene could be TRBD1 or TRBD2 (5 bases each). The ends were cut back, 8 bases at V and 4 bases at J, with 14 bases in the middle. Germline-derived CDR1 and CDR2 are KGHDR and SFDVKD. The CDR3 extends over 13 amino acids. The chain's CDR3 is CATMGRTGYEQYF. The CDR3, as DNA: TGTGCCACCATGGGACGGACGGGGTACGAGCAGTACTTC.